The next 22 T cell receptor beta chains were all read from a single sample in a study of blood T cell repertoires in COVID-19. Libraries were prepared by immunoSEQ multiplex PCR; TCRdb keeps only in-frame clonotypes and omits some of them. The top ten clones hold approximately 4.4% of a sample with some 68,000 clones, roughly nine tenths of them seen once. What was sequenced was peripheral blood. The receptors shown here come from a middle-aged man with active COVID-19.

J is TRBJ2-7 and V is TRBV5-6; 12 bases line up with TRBD1. Germline V lookup: CDR1 SGHDT, CDR2 YYEEEE. This CDR3 is built from 15 residues. With V trimmed by 4 bases and J by 6 bases, 8 bases remained unmatched. CDR3 DNA sequence: TGTGCCAGCAGCCTCCGGGACAGGGGGCTTCCCGAGCAGTACTTC. Its protein is CASSLRDRGLPEQYF.

This chain links TRBV6-4 with TRBJ2-7, with 7 bases lining up with TRBD2. The CDR3 length is 18 residues. The V segment lost 6 bases and the J segment 2 bases; nucleotides outside the gene matches: 19. Germline assignment: CDR1 MRHNA and CDR2 SNTAGT. The CDR3 loop is CASSVPAVSGEYTYEQYF. In DNA, the CDR3 is TGTGCCAGCAGCGTCCCTGCTGTGAGCGGGGAATACACCTACGAGCAGTACTTC.

V is TRBV24-1 and J is TRBJ2-1, with TRBD1 identical over 7 bases. CDR1 is KGHDR, CDR2 SFDVKD, per germline. CDR3 length: 14 residues. J gave up 7 bases and V 6 bases, and 8 bases lay outside the gene matches. Here the CDR3 reads CATSNDRAKNEQFF. The DNA for the CDR3 is TGTGCCACCAGTAACGACAGGGCCAAAAATGAGCAGTTCTTC.

V and J are TRBV6-5 and TRBJ2-3, with D possibly matching TRBD1 (7 bases). Germline assignment: CDR1 MNHEY and CDR2 SVGAGI. V shed 6 bases and J shed 6 bases, with 13 bases lying between them. This CDR3 spans 13 amino acids. In nucleotides, the CDR3 is TGTGCCAGCAGGAGACCAGGGGGGGATACGCAGTATTTT. Protein: CASRRPGGDTQYF.

The V call is TRBV6-6, the J call TRBJ2-4, with 7 bases lining up with TRBD2. The CDR3 consists of 16 residues. V was pared by 2 bases and J by 0 bases, with 4 bases of the junction left unmatched. The germline V gene encodes CDR1 MNHNY and CDR2 SVGAGI (reference sequence). The CDR3 sequence: CASSYGGDLAKNIQYF. CDR3 in DNA: TGTGCCAGCAGTTACGGGGGGGACTTAGCCAAAAACATTCAGTACTTC.

The rearrangement uses TRBV7-9 and TRBJ2-4; TRBD2 agrees at 8 bases. CDR3 size: 19 residues. The germline gives CDR1 SEHNR, CDR2 FQNEAQ (reference sequence). V dropped 4 bases and J dropped 8; count of bases not matched to a gene: 22. The CDR3 protein is CASSSPGGARGESWDIQYF. The DNA of the CDR3 is TGTGCCAGCAGCTCCCCTGGTGGCGCGCGGGGGGAATCGTGGGACATTCAGTACTTC.

This chain uses TRBV7-2 with TRBJ1-2; D is unresolved. CDR3 length: 14 amino acids. CDR1 SGHTA and CDR2 FQGNSA come from the germline V gene. Trimming shortened V by 2 bases and J by 7 bases, and 14 bases separated the two germline ends. CDR3 nucleotides: TGTGCCAGCAGCTTAAGGCGCCAGGCGACTGGCTACACCTTC. It specifies CASSLRRQATGYTF.

The rearrangement joins TRBV6-2 or TRBV6-3 to TRBJ2-2, with 8 bases identical to TRBD2. The germline V gene has CDR1 MNHEY and CDR2 SVGEGT. V shed 4 bases, J shed 12 bases, and the junction held 4 bases outside the gene matches. This CDR3 contains 12 residues. The CDR3 protein is CASSSGGTKLFF. Written as DNA, the CDR3 is TGTGCCAGCAGTTCGGGGGGGACAAAGCTGTTTTTT.

The rearrangement uses TRBV9 and TRBJ2-3, with 11 bases aligning to TRBD1. CDR1 SGDLS and CDR2 YYNGEE come from the germline V gene. The CDR3 runs 16 residues. J gave up 3 bases and V 4 bases, and 7 bases lay outside the gene matches. As DNA, the CDR3 is TGTGCCAGCAGCCAAAGGGACAGGGGGAGGACAGATACGCAGTATTTT. Translating it yields CASSQRDRGRTDTQYF.

The chain has TRBV2 and TRBJ1-3, with D possibly matching TRBD1 (5 bases). CDR1 and CDR2 (germline): SNHLY, FYNNEI. The CDR3 covers 16 residues. Trimming removed 4 bases from V and 3 bases from J, with 16 bases in between. CDR3 amino acids: CASSVGDRTYGNTIYF. The CDR3, as DNA: TGTGCCAGCAGTGTGGGCGATCGGACATATGGAAACACCATATATTTT.

This clone was seen only a few times. J is TRBJ2-5 and V is TRBV7-3, with D possibly being TRBD2 (6 bases). The CDR3 length is 17 residues. Germline values: CDR1 SGHTA, CDR2 FQGTGA. V lost 3 bases and J lost 2, with 19 bases in between. The CDR3 region is CASSFGGGITTQETQYF. The CDR3 coding sequence is TGTGCCAGCAGCTTCGGGGGAGGAATAACCACACAAGAGACCCAGTACTTC.

The chain links TRBV3-1 (or the pseudogene TRBV3-2) to TRBJ1-1, with 7 nucleotides matching TRBD1. The V segment lost 0 bases and the J segment 4 bases; nucleotides outside the gene matches: 5. CDR1 and CDR2 (germline): LGHDT, YNNKEL (reference sequence). This CDR3 comprises 15 residues. The CDR3, as DNA: TGTGCCAGCAGCCAAGATAGGGGGCGAGGCACTGAAGCTTTCTTT. Translating gives CASSQDRGRGTEAFF.

In DNA, the CDR3 is TGTGCCAGCAGCGTACCGGGACAGTCCAATGAAAAACTGTTTTTT. Residues: CASSVPGQSNEKLFF. The chain has TRBV9 and TRBJ1-4, with 7 nucleotides matching TRBD1. The ends lost 1 base at V and 5 bases at J; junction bases unmatched: 5. CDR3 length: 15 residues. Looked up from germline, CDR1 is SGDLS and CDR2 is YYNGEE.

The V call is TRBV3-1 (or the pseudogene TRBV3-2), the J call TRBJ2-5; 8 nucleotides agree with TRBD1. CDR1 is LGHDT, CDR2 YNNKEL, per germline (reference sequence). Trimming removed 2 bases from V and 2 bases from J; junction bases left unmatched: 7. This CDR3 comprises 16 residues. The CDR3 region is CASSQRQGTLQETQYF. In nucleotides, the CDR3 is TGTGCCAGCAGCCAAAGACAGGGGACCCTGCAAGAGACCCAGTACTTC.

The chain employs TRBV6-2 or TRBV6-3 and TRBJ1-2, with D unclear. The CDR3 has 14 amino acids. V was clipped by 2 bases and J by 1 base, with 8 bases between them. Germline V gene lookup returns CDR1 MNHEY and CDR2 SVGEGT. The CDR3: CASSYVFLNYGYTF. CDR3 DNA sequence: TGTGCCAGCAGTTACGTTTTCCTTAACTATGGCTACACCTTC.

The chain combines TRBV3-1 (or the pseudogene TRBV3-2) with TRBJ2-5; 10 bases align to TRBD1. Germline trimming cut 2 bases from V and 5 bases from J; bases unmatched to any gene: 8. This CDR3 is 16 amino acids long. CDR1 LGHDT and CDR2 YNNKEL come from the germline V gene (reference sequence). The CDR3 coding sequence is TGTGCCAGCAGCCAACGCGACAGGGGGCGGGGTGAGACCCAGTACTTC. Translated: CASSQRDRGRGETQYF.

The chain employs TRBV7-2 and TRBJ1-2, with D perhaps TRBD1 (5 bases). The V and J ends lost 0 bases and 9 bases respectively, with 11 bases between them. The CDR3 covers 13 residues. Germline values: CDR1 SGHTA, CDR2 FQGNSA. The CDR3 DNA reads TGTGCCAGCAGCTTAGCTCAGGGCGTGAGCTACACCTTC. The encoded protein is CASSLAQGVSYTF.

This clone was counted a single time. The rearrangement links TRBV6-6 to TRBJ1-1; 10 nucleotides match TRBD1. Per germline, CDR1 MNHNY and CDR2 SVGAGI (reference sequence). With V trimmed by 4 bases and J by 5 bases, 4 bases remained unmatched. The CDR3 totals 14 residues. CDR3 nucleotide sequence: TGTGCCAGCAGTTCGACGGACAGGGGGACTGAAGCTTTCTTT. Residues: CASSSTDRGTEAFF.

The V and J genes are TRBV11-1 and TRBJ1-5; D remains ambiguous. Per the germline V gene, CDR1 is SGHAT and CDR2 is FQDESV (reference sequence). This CDR3 has 13 residues. Trimming took off 4 bases at V and 6 bases at J, with 10 bases between the two ends. The CDR3 DNA reads as TGTGCCAGCAGCTGGGCCGCGGGTCAGCCCCAGCATTTT. Translated: CASSWAAGQPQHF.

The J gene is TRBJ1-2, the V gene TRBV28; D ambiguous. Trimming pared 2 bases from V and 6 bases from J, leaving 10 bases between. CDR3 size: 13 residues. Germline V lookup: CDR1 MDHEN, CDR2 SYDVKM. CDR3 amino acids: CASSLRVGDGYTF. The CDR3 DNA is TGTGCCAGCAGTTTAAGGGTCGGGGATGGCTACACCTTC.

The chain joins TRBV5-5 to TRBJ2-3; tentative D call: TRBD2 (6 bases). Germline CDR1 reads SGHKS; CDR2 reads YYEKEE (reference sequence). The V end lost 4 bases, the J end lost 1 base, and 16 bases lay between the germline ends. The CDR3 extends over 16 amino acids. This chain's CDR3 is CASSPPGTGGTDTQYF. The CDR3 nucleotides read TGTGCCAGCAGCCCGCCGGGGACGGGAGGCACAGATACGCAGTATTTT. The variable domain in full, with the rest retrieved from reference TRBV5-5 and TRBJ2-3, is DAGVTQSPTHLIKTRGQQVTLRCSPISGHKSVSWYQQVLGQGPQFIFQYYEKEERGRGNFPDRFSARQFPNYSSELNVNALLLGDSALYLCASSPPGTGGTDTQYFGPGTRLTVL.

This chain joins TRBV29-1 and TRBJ1-2; D remains unclear. CDR1 and CDR2 from the germline V gene are SQVTM and ANQGSEA. The CDR3 totals 14 residues. Between the trimmed V and J ends, which lost 4 bases and 0 bases, there was a span of 12 bases. The CDR3 protein is CSVAWGGANYGYTF. The CDR3 DNA follows: TGCAGCGTTGCCTGGGGAGGAGCTAACTATGGCTACACCTTC.